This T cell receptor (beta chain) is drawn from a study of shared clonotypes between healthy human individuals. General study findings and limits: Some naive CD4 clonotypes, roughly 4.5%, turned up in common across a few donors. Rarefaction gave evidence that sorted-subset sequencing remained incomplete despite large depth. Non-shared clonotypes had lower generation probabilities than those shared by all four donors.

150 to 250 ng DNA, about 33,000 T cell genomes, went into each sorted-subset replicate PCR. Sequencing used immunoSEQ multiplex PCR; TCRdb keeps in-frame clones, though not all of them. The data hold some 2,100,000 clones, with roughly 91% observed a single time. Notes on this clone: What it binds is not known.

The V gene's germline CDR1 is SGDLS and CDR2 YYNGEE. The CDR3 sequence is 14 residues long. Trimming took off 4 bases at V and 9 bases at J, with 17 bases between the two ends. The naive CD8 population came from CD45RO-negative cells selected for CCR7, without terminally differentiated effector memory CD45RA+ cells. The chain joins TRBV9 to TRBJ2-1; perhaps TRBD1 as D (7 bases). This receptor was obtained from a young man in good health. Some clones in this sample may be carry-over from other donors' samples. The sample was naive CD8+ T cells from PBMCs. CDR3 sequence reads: CASSPRGGGGEQFF. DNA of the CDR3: TGTGCCAGCAGCCCCCGAGGAGGGGGCGGTGAGCAGTTCTTC.